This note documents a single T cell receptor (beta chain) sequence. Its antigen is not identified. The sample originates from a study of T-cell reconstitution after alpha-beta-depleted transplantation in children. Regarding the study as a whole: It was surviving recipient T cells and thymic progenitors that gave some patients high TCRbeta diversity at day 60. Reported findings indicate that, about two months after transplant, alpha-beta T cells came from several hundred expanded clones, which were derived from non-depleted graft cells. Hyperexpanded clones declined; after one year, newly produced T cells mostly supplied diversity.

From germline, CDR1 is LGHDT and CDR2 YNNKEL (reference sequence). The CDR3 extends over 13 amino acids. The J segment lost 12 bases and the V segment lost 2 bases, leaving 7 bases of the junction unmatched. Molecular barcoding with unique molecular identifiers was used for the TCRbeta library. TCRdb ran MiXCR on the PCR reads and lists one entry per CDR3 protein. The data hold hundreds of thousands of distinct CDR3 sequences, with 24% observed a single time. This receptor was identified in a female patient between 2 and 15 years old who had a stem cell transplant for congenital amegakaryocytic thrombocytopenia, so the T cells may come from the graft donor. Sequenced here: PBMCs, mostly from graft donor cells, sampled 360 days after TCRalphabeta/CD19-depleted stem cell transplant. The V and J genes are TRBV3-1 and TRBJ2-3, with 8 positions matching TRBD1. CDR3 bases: TGTGCCAGCAGCCAATCTGACAGGGGAGGACAGTATTTT. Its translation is CASSQSDRGGQYF.